This paragraph reports one T cell receptor (beta chain). Its antigen is still unknown. Base qualities are not at hand, and no much larger clone is one base apart. V and J are truncated by 2 bases and 11 bases respectively, leaving an intervening sequence of 16 bases. The CDR3 holds 15 amino acids from the cysteine to the phenylalanine. Only the CDR3 DNA stays, 45 bases, in frame from base 1. From the germline V gene, CDR1 is MNHNS and CDR2 is SASEGT. Ophthalmopathy patients had moderately to severely active disease, with a Clinical Activity Score of 3 or more, a NOSPECS grade of 4 or more, and a disease duration of less than 3 months. Exclusion was applied to patients with uncontrolled infections, other autoimmune diseases, pregnancy or lactation. Diagnoses were based on clinical symptoms, serum thyroxine and TRAb, thyroid ultrasound and orbital computed tomography. Ficoll-Paque density gradient centrifugation was used to isolate PBMCs from 9.5 to 10 ml of fresh peripheral blood. Total RNA was extracted using Trizol reagent, and RNA quality was assessed on an Agilent 2100 Bioanalyzer.

The source of the sample is a study of T cells in Graves' hyperthyroidism and ophthalmopathy (dated by TCRdb to the late 2010s). The study in broad terms: Peripheral blood was collected at initial diagnosis, before any treatment. To identify TCR V-J signatures that set the groups apart, the researchers used a discovery cohort of 100 patients, made up of roughly 45 with Graves' ophthalmopathy and some 58 with stable Graves' hyperthyroidism. Whether ophthalmopathy could be predicted prospectively was tested in an independent validation cohort made up of about 18 hyperthyroidism patients plus 17 patients who later progressed to ophthalmopathy. The 100 or so discovery patients were randomly split 7:3 into training and test sets. Thyroid tissue and blood T-cell repertoires from roughly six Graves' hyperthyroidism patients were also compared in the study. After sampling, hyperthyroidism patients received methimazole starting at 30 mg daily, and ophthalmopathy patients received high-dose intravenous methylprednisolone. TCR Vbeta CDR3 sequencing of 120 to 150 peripheral blood samples (under 45 ophthalmopathy, 75 hyperthyroidism and approximately 17 progressor patients) is reported in the paper.

What the research found in general, with its limitations: No statistical method was used to fix the sample size in advance, and group allocation was not hidden from the investigators. Most expanded thyroid clonotypes (frequency above 0.001) were also detected in blood, a finding suggesting that blood repertoires may reflect thyroid immune responses. A 13 V-J signature model separated ophthalmopathy from stable hyperthyroidism, with nearly 90% sensitivity and 81.08% specificity in cross-validation and 80%/75% in testing. In validation, the model predicted progression to ophthalmopathy a median of around six months before onset, with roughly 68% sensitivity and 72.22% specificity.

Amplification of TCR beta CDR3 regions was carried out from RNA transcripts. The TCR CDR3 was subjected to a first round of RT-PCR using the HTBI primer set and the Qiagen OneStep RT-PCR kit. The libraries were constructed in a second round of multiplex PCR and then size-selected and purified. Libraries were sequenced paired-end with 100 bp reads on an Illumina HiSeq2000. In the original analysis: SOAPnuke was used to process the raw data, with reads discarded if the reads contained adapters or uncalled bases, had a mean Phred below 15, or lacked an exact constant-primer or identifier match. COPE v1.2.5 was used to merge high-quality paired reads, and clonotypes were defined as unique nucleotide sequences. MiTCR v1.1 was used to align the clonotypes against IMGT TRBV, TRBD and TRBJ reference segments. The analysis included only V-J combinations with a frequency above 0.0001, which together covered roughly 99% of the repertoires. A TCS score was defined as the ratio of F50 (clonal expansion) to E x V (chaos), with BLOSUM62-based TCRdist applied between CDR3 peptides within each V-J. Welch's t-statistics and random forest reduced just over 500 V-J features to 10 to 15, which were used in a naive Bayes classifier (R e1071). The public sequencing data were trimmed at Q25 with fastp and processed into clonotypes with MiXCR by TCRdb, which kept only in-frame beta chains. Rows are combined by CDR3 protein, so each entry shows the most common genes and DNA. TCRdb, rather than the study authors, made the V and J calls. This sample has fewer than 350,000 distinct CDR3 sequences in its table, and 15% to 20% of those were observed once. Jointly, the top ten make up roughly a sixth of the sample.

The chain is made from TRBV6-1 and TRBJ1-6; the D gene identity is not certain. The sequence derives from a woman aged 35 to 49 with Graves' ophthalmopathy. The sequenced sample was blood. The nucleotide sequence reads TGTGCCAGCAGTGAATCTAGCTTCGGTGGTACACCCCTCCACTTT. The resulting protein is CASSESSFGGTPLHF.